The clone carrying this TCR beta chain has just a few counts. The antigen is undetermined. This sample is part of a study of blood T cells in healthy people across ages. Study conclusions and caveats: Aged donors had fewer naive CD4+ cells and lower diversity than long-lived donors. Diversity estimates from one million T cells were considered underestimates.

Combining a sample-barcoded 5' primer with a J-beta primer mix, a second PCR ran for about 7 to 12 cycles. Paired-end reads containing CDR3 totaled no fewer than 2.5 million for each sample. TCRdb used MiXCR to reprocess the 5' RACE reads, holding one entry per CDR3 protein. The data contain about 720,000 distinct CDR3 sequences, 22% of them singletons. This CDR3 is built from 15 residues. The V gene is TRBV21-1, the J gene TRBJ2-5; the D call TRBD1 from the table was never checked on the DNA. TRBV21-1 is assigned pseudogene status. The receptor was derived from a man between 65 and 85 years old in good health. Source material: blood. The CDR3 is CASSKENRVGETQYF. For the CDR3, the DNA is TGTGCCAGCAGCAAAGAGAACAGGGTGGGGGAGACCCAGTACTTC.